The clone carrying this T cell receptor (beta chain) has at least ten counts. TCRdb processed the 5' RACE reads anew with MiXCR; each CDR3 protein has one entry. This table holds some 85,000 distinct CDR3 sequences, roughly 5% found once. CDR3 length: 12 residues. Trimming left V 1 base short and J 2 bases short, with 6 bases between. Germline CDR1 SQVTM, CDR2 ANQGSEA. This record belongs to a study of T cells of healthy individuals. This chain joins TRBV29-1 and TRBJ2-7; D is unclear. The TCR was taken from a female donor in good health. The CDR3 DNA follows: TGCAGCGTTGAAGTCCCCCCCTACGAGCAGTACTTC. Its translation is CSVEVPPYEQYF.